This entry features one T cell receptor beta chain sequence. The source of the sample is a study of blood T cell repertoires in COVID-19. Study-level information: The study drew acute and convalescent COVID-19 samples from the United States, Italy and Spain.

The CDR3 is 13 residues long. The V gene's germline CDR1 is MRHNA and CDR2 SNTAGT. Deletions cut 4 bases from V and 7 bases from J, with 11 bases between. The table came from immunoSEQ multiplex PCR; TCRdb's copy has only in-frame clones and leaves some out. The sample yields a few hundred thousand clones, 85% to 90% seen once. The sequencing input was peripheral blood. This TCR came from a woman in her fifties or sixties with COVID-19, enrolled during active disease. This sequence joins TRBV6-4 and TRBJ1-5; D is unclear. CDR3 in DNA: TGTGCCAGCAGTGTAAACGACGGGCAGCCCCAGCATTTT. Protein product: CASSVNDGQPQHF.